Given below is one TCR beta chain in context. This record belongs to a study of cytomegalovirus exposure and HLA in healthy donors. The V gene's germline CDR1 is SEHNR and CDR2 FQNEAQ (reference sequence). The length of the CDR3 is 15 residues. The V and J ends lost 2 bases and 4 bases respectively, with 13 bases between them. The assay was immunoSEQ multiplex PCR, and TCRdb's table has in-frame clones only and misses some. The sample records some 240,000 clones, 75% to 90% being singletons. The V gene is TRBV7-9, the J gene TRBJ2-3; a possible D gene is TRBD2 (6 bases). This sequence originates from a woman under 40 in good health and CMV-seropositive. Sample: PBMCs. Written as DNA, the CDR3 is TGTGCCAGCAGCTTATTGGGAGGAGAGGCAGATACGCAGTATTTT. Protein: CASSLLGGEADTQYF.